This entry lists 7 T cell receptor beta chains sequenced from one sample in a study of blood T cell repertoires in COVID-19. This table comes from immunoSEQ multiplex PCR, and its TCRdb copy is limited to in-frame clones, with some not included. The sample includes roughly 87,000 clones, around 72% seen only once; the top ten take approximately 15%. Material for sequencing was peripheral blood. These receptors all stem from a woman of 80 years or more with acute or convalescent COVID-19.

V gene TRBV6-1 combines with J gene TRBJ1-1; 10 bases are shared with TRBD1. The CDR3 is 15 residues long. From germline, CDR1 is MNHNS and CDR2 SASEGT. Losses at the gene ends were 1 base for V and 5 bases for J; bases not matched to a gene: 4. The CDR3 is CASSEGWTGGTEAFF. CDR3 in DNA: TGTGCCAGCAGTGAAGGGTGGACAGGGGGAACTGAAGCTTTCTTT.

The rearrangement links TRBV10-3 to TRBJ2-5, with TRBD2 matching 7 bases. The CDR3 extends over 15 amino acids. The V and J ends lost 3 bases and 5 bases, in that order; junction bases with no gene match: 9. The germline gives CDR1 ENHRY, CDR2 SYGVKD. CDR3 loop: CAISDQGRGGETQYF. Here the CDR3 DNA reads TGTGCCATCAGTGATCAGGGTAGGGGAGGGGAGACCCAGTACTTC.

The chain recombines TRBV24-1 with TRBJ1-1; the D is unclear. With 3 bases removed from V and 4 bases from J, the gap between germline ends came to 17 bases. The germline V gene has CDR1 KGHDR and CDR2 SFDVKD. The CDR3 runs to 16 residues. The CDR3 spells CATSDPLPGRGTEAFF. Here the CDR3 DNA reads TGTGCCACCAGTGATCCGCTCCCGGGCCGGGGCACTGAAGCTTTCTTT.

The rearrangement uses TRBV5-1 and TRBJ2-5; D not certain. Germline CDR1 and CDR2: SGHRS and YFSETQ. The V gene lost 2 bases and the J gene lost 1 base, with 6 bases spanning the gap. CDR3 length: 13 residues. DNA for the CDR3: TGCGCCAGCAGCTTACACACCCAAGAGACCCAGTACTTC. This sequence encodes CASSLHTQETQYF.

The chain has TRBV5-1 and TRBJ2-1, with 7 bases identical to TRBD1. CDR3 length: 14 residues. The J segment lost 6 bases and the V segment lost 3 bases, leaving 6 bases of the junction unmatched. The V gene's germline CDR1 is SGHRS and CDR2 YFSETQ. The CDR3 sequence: CASSSETGFNEQFF. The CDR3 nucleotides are TGCGCCAGCAGCTCCGAGACAGGGTTCAATGAGCAGTTCTTC.

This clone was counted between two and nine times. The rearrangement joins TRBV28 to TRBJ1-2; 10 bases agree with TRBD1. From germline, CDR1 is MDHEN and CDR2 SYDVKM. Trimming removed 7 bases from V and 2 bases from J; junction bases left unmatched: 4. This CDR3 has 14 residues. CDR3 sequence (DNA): TGTGCCAGCACCCTGACAGGGGGCAACTATGGCTACACCTTC. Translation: CASTLTGGNYGYTF.

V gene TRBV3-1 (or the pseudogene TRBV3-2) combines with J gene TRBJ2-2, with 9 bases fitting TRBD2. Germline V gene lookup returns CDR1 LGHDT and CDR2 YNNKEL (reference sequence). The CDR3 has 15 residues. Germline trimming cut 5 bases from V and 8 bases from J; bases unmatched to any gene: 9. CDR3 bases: TGTGCCAGCAGCTGGAGACTAGCGGCCCTAGGGGAGCTGTTTTTT. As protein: CASSWRLAALGELFF.